Below are 9 T cell receptor beta chains sequenced from a single sample in a study of molecular identifiers for immune sequencing clone quantification. Using its own MiXCR run on the PCR reads, TCRdb lists one record per CDR3 protein. Counted here are about 100,000 distinct CDR3 sequences, under 25% occurring once; the ten biggest clones make up more than 0.85%. The sequenced material came from naive CD8+ T cells from blood, with Jurkat cell RNA spiked in. Subset denoted: FACS-sorted CD8+CD4-CCR7+CD45RA+ naive T cells. The source of these receptors is a human donor in good health. Some libraries in this study had Jurkat cell RNA spiked in.

This clonotype came up many times. The chain has TRBV20-1 and TRBJ2-7; D is undetermined. With 1 base removed from V and 3 bases from J, the gap between germline ends came to 10 bases. The germline gives CDR1 DFQATT, CDR2 SNEGSKA (reference sequence). The CDR3 spans 13 residues. The CDR3 region is CSARVRPIYEQYF. For the CDR3, the DNA is TGCAGTGCTAGAGTGCGGCCGATCTACGAGCAGTACTTC.

In its sample, this clonotype was seen a few times. With a much larger clone just one base away, this may be a read error. This is likely a read error, given that the CDR3 carries no conserved phenylalanine or tryptophan at its end. V gene TRBV15 combines with J gene TRBJ2-3, with TRBD2 matching over 7 bases. V shed 5 bases, J shed 6 bases, and the junction held 11 bases outside the gene matches. The CDR3 covers 15 residues. Looked up from germline, CDR1 is LNHNV and CDR2 is YYDKDF (reference sequence). As DNA, the CDR3 is TGTGCCACCAGCTTCTGGGGGGGGTTGCAGGATACGCAGTATGTT. This translates into CATSFWGGLQDTQYV.

This clonotype was detected only a few times. The chain is built from TRBV19 and TRBJ2-7; D might be TRBD2 (5 bases). V was clipped by 1 base and J by 6 bases, with 16 bases between them. The CDR3 extends over 15 amino acids. Germline CDR1 and CDR2: LNHDA and SQIVND (reference sequence). Here the CDR3 DNA reads TGTGCCAGTAGTATAGGCGGAGGTGGTATTGGCGAGCAGTACTTC. Residues: CASSIGGGGIGEQYF.

The chain joins TRBV6-2 or TRBV6-3 to TRBJ2-3; 12 positions agree with TRBD1. The CDR3 length is 17 residues. CDR1 MNHEY and CDR2 SVGEGT come from the germline V gene. The V and J ends lost 0 bases and 2 bases, in that order; junction bases with no gene match: 3. CDR3 sequence: CASSYSRDRGPTDTQYF. The CDR3 nucleotides are TGTGCCAGCAGTTACTCCCGGGACAGGGGGCCCACAGATACGCAGTATTTT.

In its sample, this clonotype was seen many times. The chain combines TRBV4-3 with TRBJ1-1; 9 bases match TRBD1. Germline loops: CDR1 LGHNA, CDR2 YSLEER. Trimming removed 5 bases from V and 3 bases from J; junction bases left unmatched: 4. The CDR3 runs to 14 residues. The CDR3 reads CASSTTGGYTEAFF. DNA for the CDR3: TGCGCCAGCAGCACCACAGGGGGCTACACTGAAGCTTTCTTT.

This clonotype appeared many times. The chain uses TRBV6-1 and TRBJ1-5, with D maybe TRBD1 (6 bases). This CDR3 is 13 amino acids long. Germline V gives CDR1 MNHNS, CDR2 SASEGT. Trimming removed 6 bases from V and 5 bases from J, with 11 bases in between. CDR3: CASRTDSYQPQHF. CDR3 bases: TGTGCCAGCAGAACGGACAGTTATCAGCCCCAGCATTTT.

In its sample, this clonotype was seen many times. The chain couples TRBV13 to TRBJ2-5; 10 bases are a match to TRBD1. Germline values: CDR1 PRHDT, CDR2 FYEKMQ (reference sequence). This CDR3 has 15 amino acids. With V trimmed by 2 bases and J by 5 bases, 5 bases remained unmatched. CDR3 nucleotide sequence: TGTGCCAGCAGCTTACGACAGGGGGCTTTGGAGACCCAGTACTTC. This translates into CASSLRQGALETQYF.

This clonotype was observed a single time. A much larger clone sits a single nucleotide away, making a read error possible. V gene TRBV4-1 combines with J gene TRBJ2-7, with 7 bases lining up with TRBD1. The trim removed 2 bases at V and 2 bases at J, leaving 9 bases unmatched. Germline V lookup: CDR1 MGHRA, CDR2 YSYEKL. The CDR3 has 16 amino acids. The CDR3 coding sequence is TGCGCCAGCAGCCAAAGCCCGGGACAGCGCACCTACGAGCAGTACTTC. Translated: CASSQSPGQRTYEQYF.

The V gene is TRBV11-2, the J gene TRBJ2-1; 7 positions match TRBD2. The CDR3 is 15 residues long. Germline CDR1 is SGHAT and CDR2 is FQNNGV. The ends lost 6 bases at V and 5 bases at J; junction bases unmatched: 10. The CDR3 sequence is CASSSRLAMDNEQFF. CDR3 bases: TGTGCCAGCAGTTCAAGACTAGCTATGGACAATGAGCAGTTCTTC.